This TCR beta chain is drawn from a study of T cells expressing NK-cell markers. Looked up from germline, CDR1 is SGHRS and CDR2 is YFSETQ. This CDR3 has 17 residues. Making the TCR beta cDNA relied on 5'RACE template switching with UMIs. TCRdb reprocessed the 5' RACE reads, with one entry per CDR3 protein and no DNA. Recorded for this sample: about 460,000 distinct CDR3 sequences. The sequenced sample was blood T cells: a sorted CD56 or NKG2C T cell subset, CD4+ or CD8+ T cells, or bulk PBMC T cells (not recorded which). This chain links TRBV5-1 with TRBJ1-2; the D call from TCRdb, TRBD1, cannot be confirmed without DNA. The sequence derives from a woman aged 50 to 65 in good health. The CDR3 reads CASSLAGTGAFNYGYTF.